The T cell receptor (beta chain) described here comes from a study of T cells in Graves' hyperthyroidism and ophthalmopathy (dated by TCRdb to between 2018 and 2021). Concerning the study at large: Peripheral blood samples were taken at initial diagnosis, before any treatment was given. Once sampling was done, hyperthyroidism patients were given methimazole at a starting dose of 30 mg daily, whereas ophthalmopathy patients were given high-dose intravenous methylprednisolone. The paper describes TCR Vbeta CDR3 sequencing of 120 to 150 peripheral blood samples, made up of 43 ophthalmopathy patients, over 70 hyperthyroidism patients and roughly 17 progressor patients. Prospective prediction of ophthalmopathy was tested in an independent validation cohort of 18 to 20 hyperthyroidism patients and 15 to 17 patients who later progressed to ophthalmopathy. The 75 to 100 discovery patients were randomly split 7:3 into training and test sets. TCR V-J signatures able to tell the groups apart were searched for in a discovery cohort of around 95 patients, of whom 43 had Graves' ophthalmopathy and roughly 57 had stable Graves' hyperthyroidism. The study also compared thyroid tissue and blood T-cell repertoires from several Graves' hyperthyroidism patients.

CDR1 and CDR2 were assigned from the germline V gene as SGDLS and YYNGEE. The CDR3 numbers 8 amino acids, ends counted. Graves' hyperthyroidism was defined as stable when no progression to ophthalmopathy occurred over 18 months of follow-up. Hyperthyroidism patients were newly diagnosed, had a disease duration of under 2 months, and were aged 18 to 65 years. Patients with uncontrolled infections, other autoimmune diseases, pregnancy or lactation were excluded. Clinical symptoms, serum thyroxine and TRAb, thyroid ultrasound, and orbital computed tomography formed the basis for the diagnoses. Ficoll-Paque density gradient centrifugation was used to isolate PBMCs from about 9.4 ml of fresh peripheral blood. Trizol reagent was used to extract total RNA, and RNA quality was then checked on an Agilent 2100 Bioanalyzer. What the study reported, not specific to this receptor: Most expanded thyroid clonotypes (frequency above 0.001) were also detected in blood, a finding suggesting that blood repertoires may reflect thyroid immune responses. In validation, progression to ophthalmopathy was predicted by the model with approximately 67% sensitivity and 72.22% specificity, a median of approximately 6.5 months before onset. Sample size was not statistically predetermined, and investigators were not blinded to group allocation. Ophthalmopathy was separated from stable hyperthyroidism by a 13 V-J signature model, with 85% to 90% sensitivity and 81% to 82% specificity obtained in cross-validation and 80%/75% obtained in testing.

TCR beta CDR3 regions were amplified from RNA transcripts. The first round of RT-PCR for the TCR CDR3 was performed with the HTBI primer set and the Qiagen OneStep RT-PCR kit. The libraries were constructed in a second round of multiplex PCR and then size-selected and purified. Libraries were sequenced paired-end with 100 bp reads on an Illumina HiSeq2000. The paper's data handling went like this. SOAPnuke was used to process the raw data, throwing out any read that contained adapters or uncalled bases, had a mean Phred below 15, or lacked an exact constant-primer or identifier match. COPE v1.2.5 was used to merge high-quality paired reads, and clonotypes were defined as unique nucleotide sequences. Clonotypes were aligned to IMGT TRBV, TRBD and TRBJ reference segments using MiTCR v1.1. The analysis included only V-J combinations with a frequency above 0.0001, which together covered around 99% of the repertoires. The TCS score was defined as the ratio of F50 (clonal expansion) to E x V (chaos), calculated using BLOSUM62-based TCRdist between CDR3 peptides within each V-J. Welch's t-statistics and random forest reduced approximately 520 V-J features to about 13, which were used in a naive Bayes classifier (R e1071). The Morisita-Horn index was used to measure how similar the thyroid and blood repertoires were. Starting from the raw public reads, TCRdb applied fastp trimming at Q25, assembled clones with MiXCR and retained in-frame beta chains. When rows share a CDR3 protein, they turn into one entry using the most common DNA and genes. These V and J calls derive from TCRdb rather than the authors' analysis. Within this sample are about 840,000 distinct CDR3 sequences, with roughly 40% of them counted one time only. Approximately 8.7% of the sample belongs to the ten largest clones.

Worth noting for this clonotype: The antigen it binds to is not known. The CDR3 does not end in the conserved phenylalanine or tryptophan, so this is likely a read error. The limits of the CDR3 on the DNA are not certain, so only TCRdb's listed CDR3 is given.

What was sequenced was blood. The rearranged segments are TRBV9 and TRBJ1-1. The clonotype comes from a man aged 18 to 30 with Graves' hyperthyroidism. Here the CDR3 is given as CASSVEPK.